This TCR beta chain was sequenced during a study of T cells in Graves' hyperthyroidism and ophthalmopathy. Study-level findings and limits: The model anticipated ophthalmopathy a median around six months pre-onset.

Amplified TCR beta CDR3 regions derived from RNA transcripts. The study used the HTBI primer set for a first-round RT-PCR of the TCR CDR3. MiXCR, run by TCRdb on the multiplex PCR reads, gives a single entry per CDR3 protein. This repertoire shows approximately 590,000 distinct CDR3 sequences, more than 15% found once; its top ten account for around 7.3%. This clonotype came up many times. Its antigen is unidentified. Graves' hyperthyroidism qualified as stable when ophthalmopathy did not progress within 18 months. Patients aged 18 to 65 had newly diagnosed hyperthyroidism of under 2 months' duration. This CDR3 spans 16 amino acids. V trimming: 5 bases; J trimming: 7 bases; junction bases outside the gene matches: 11. Germline V gene lookup returns CDR1 MNHEY and CDR2 SMNVEV (reference sequence).

This TCR derives from a young woman with Graves' hyperthyroidism. The chain employs TRBV27 and TRBJ2-7, with 13 bases fitting TRBD2. Sequenced: blood. This CDR3 reads CASSIRLAGGRREQYF. Written as DNA, the CDR3 is TGTGCCAGCAGTATCAGACTAGCGGGAGGTAGGAGGGAGCAGTACTTC.